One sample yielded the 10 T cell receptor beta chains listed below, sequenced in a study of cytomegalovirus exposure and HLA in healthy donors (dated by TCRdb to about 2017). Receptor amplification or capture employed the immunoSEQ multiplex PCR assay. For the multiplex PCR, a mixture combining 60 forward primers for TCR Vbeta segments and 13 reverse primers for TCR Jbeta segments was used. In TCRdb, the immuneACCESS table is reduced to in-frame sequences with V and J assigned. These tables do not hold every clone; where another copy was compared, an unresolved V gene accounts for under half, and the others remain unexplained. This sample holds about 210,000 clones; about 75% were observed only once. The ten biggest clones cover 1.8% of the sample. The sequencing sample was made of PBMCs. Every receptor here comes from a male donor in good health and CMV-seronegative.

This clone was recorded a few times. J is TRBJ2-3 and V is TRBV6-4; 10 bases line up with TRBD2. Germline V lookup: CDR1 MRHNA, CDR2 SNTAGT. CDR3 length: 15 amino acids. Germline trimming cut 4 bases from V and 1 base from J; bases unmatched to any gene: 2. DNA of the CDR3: TGTGCCAGCAGTGCCGGGACTAGCGGCACAGATACGCAGTATTTT. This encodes CASSAGTSGTDTQYF.

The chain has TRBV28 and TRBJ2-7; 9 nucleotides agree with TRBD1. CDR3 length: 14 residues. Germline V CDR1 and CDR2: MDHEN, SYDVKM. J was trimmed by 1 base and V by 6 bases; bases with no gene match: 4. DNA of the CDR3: TGTGCCAGCAGGACGACAGGGGGATCCTACGAGCAGTACTTC. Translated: CASRTTGGSYEQYF.

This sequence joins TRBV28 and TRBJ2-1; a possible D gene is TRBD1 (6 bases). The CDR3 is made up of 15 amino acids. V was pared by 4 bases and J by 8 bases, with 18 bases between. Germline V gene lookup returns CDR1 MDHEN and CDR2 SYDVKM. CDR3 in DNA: TGTGCCAGCAGTTCACGAGGACAGTTGATCGATGAGCAGTTCTTC. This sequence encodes CASSSRGQLIDEQFF. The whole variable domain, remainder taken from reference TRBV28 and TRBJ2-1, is DVKVTQSSRYLVKRTGEKVFLECVQDMDHENMFWYRQDPGLGLRLIYFSYDVKMKEKGDIPEGYSVSREKKERFSLILESASTNQTSMYLCASSSRGQLIDEQFFGPGTRLTVL.

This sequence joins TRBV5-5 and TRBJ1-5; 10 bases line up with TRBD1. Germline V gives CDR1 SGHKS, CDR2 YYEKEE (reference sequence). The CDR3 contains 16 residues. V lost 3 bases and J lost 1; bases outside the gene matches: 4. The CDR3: CASSSGQGGSNQPQHF. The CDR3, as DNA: TGTGCCAGCAGCTCAGGACAGGGGGGGAGCAATCAGCCCCAGCATTTT.

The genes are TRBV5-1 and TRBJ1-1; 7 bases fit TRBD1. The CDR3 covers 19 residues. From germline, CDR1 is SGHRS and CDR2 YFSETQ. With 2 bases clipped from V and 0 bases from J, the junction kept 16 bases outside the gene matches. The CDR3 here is CASSFGQAATSFMNTEAFF. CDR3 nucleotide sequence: TGCGCCAGCAGCTTTGGACAGGCAGCCACTTCTTTCATGAACACTGAAGCTTTCTTT.

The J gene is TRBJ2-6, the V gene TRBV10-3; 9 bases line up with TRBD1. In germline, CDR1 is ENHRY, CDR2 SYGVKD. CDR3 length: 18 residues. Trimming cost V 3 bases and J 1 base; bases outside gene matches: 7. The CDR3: CAISEPGQGGSGANVLTF. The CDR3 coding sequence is TGTGCCATCAGTGAACCGGGACAGGGAGGTTCTGGGGCCAACGTCCTGACTTTC.

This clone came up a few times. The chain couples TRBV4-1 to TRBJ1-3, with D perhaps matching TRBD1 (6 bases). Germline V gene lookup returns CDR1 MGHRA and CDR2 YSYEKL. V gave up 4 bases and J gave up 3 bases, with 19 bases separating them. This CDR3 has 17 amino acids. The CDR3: CASSRGGVVTFGNTIYF. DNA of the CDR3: TGCGCCAGCAGCCGGGGGGGCGTGGTGACCTTTGGAAACACCATATATTTT.

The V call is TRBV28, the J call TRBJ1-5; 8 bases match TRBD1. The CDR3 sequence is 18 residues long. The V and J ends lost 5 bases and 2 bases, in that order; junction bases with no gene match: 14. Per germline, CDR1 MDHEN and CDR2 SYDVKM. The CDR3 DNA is TGTGCCAGCAGTACGACGGACAGGGAATGGGAGGGCAATCAGCCCCAGCATTTT. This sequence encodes CASSTTDREWEGNQPQHF.

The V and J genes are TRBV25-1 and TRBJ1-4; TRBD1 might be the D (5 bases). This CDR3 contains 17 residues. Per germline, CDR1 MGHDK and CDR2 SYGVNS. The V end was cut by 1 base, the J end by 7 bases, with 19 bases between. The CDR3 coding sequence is TGTGCCAGCAGTGAATGGGGCACGAGAGACCCTATTGAAAAACTGTTTTTT. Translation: CASSEWGTRDPIEKLFF.

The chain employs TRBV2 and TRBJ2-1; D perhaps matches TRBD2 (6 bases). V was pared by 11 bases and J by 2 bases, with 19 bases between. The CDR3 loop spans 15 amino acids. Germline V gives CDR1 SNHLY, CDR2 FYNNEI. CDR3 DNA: TGTGCCTACATACGGCCCCGCGGGACCTACAATGAGCAGTTCTTC. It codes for CAYIRPRGTYNEQFF.